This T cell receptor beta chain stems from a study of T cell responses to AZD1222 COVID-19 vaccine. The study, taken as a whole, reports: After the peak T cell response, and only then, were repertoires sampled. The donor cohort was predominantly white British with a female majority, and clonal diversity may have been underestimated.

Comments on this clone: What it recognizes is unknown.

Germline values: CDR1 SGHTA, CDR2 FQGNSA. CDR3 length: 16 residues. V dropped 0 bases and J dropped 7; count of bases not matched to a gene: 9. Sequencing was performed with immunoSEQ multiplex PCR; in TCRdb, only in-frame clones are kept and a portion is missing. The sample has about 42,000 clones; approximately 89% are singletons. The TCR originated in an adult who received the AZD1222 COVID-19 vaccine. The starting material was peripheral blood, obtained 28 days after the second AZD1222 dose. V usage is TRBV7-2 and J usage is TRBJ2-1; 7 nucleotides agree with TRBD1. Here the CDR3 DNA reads TGTGCCAGCAGCTTAGCGATTGGGCAGGGGGTAAATGAGCAGTTCTTC. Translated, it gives CASSLAIGQGVNEQFF.